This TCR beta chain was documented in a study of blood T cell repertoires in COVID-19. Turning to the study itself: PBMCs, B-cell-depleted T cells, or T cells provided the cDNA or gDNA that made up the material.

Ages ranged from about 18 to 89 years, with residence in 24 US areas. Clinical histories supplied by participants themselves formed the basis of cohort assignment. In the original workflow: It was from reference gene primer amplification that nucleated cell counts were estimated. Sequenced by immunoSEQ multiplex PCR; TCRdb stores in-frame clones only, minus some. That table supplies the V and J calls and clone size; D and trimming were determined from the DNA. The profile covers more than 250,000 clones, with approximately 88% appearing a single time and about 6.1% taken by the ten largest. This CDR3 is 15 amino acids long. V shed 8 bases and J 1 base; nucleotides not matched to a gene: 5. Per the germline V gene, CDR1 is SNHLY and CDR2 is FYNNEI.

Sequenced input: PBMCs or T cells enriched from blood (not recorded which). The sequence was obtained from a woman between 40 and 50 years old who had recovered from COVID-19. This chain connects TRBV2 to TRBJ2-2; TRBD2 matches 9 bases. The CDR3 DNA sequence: TGTGCCAGCTGGGTTAGCGGGGGGAACACCGGGGAGCTGTTTTTT. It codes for CASWVSGGNTGELFF.